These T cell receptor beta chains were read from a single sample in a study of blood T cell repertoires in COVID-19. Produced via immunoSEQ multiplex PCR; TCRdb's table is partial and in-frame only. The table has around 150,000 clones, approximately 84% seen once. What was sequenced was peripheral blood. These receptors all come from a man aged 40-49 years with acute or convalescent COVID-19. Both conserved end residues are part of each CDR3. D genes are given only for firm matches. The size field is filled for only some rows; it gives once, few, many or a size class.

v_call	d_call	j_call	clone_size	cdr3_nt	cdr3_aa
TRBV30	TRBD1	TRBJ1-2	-	TGTGCCTGGAATTACCAGGGGGCAAGTAATGGCTACACCTTC	CAWNYQGASNGYTF
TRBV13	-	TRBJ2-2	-	TGTGCCAGCAGCTCAATAGGGACACCAAGGGGGACCGGGGAGCTGTTTTTT	CASSSIGTPRGTGELFF
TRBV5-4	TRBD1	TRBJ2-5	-	TGTGCCAGCAGCTTGGGGGACAGGGCCAGCGAGACCCAGTACTTC	CASSLGDRASETQYF
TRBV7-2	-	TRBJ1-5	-	TGTGCCAGCAGCTTTAGGGGGGAGGGTCAGCCCCAGCATTTT	CASSFRGEGQPQHF
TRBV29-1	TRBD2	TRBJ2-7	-	TGCAGCGTTGAAGGGACTAGCGGGGGTTTATACGAGCAGTACTTC	CSVEGTSGGLYEQYF
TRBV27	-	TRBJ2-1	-	TGTGCCAGCAGTTTAAGGGGCCCAGACGCAAATGAGCAGTTCTTC	CASSLRGPDANEQFF
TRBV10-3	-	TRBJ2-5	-	TGTGCCATCAGTGAGACCGGAGAGACCCAGTACTTC	CAISETGETQYF
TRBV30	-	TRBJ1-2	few	TGTGCCTGGAGTAGGCTGATGGCAGGCTATGGCTACACCTTC	CAWSRLMAGYGYTF
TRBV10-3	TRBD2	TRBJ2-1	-	TGTGCCATCACCGCTAGCGGGGGGGTTGAGCAGTTCTTC	CAITASGGVEQFF
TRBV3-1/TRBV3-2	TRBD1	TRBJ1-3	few	TGTGCCAGCAGCCGACAGGGCTCTGGAAACACCATATATTTT	CASSRQGSGNTIYF
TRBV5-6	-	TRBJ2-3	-	TGTGCCAGCATGGCGGGGCCCACAGATACGCAGTATTTT	CASMAGPTDTQYF
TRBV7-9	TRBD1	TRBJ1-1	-	TGTGCCAGCAGCTCAGGACAGGGGGCGTTGTTGACGAACACTGAAGCTTTCTTT	CASSSGQGALLTNTEAFF
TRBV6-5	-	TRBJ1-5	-	TGTGCCAGCAGTCCACAGGGAAGGAGTCAGCCCCAGCATTTT	CASSPQGRSQPQHF
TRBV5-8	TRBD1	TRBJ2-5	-	TGTGCCAGCAGCAGGGGACAGGGACGGGAGACCCAGTACTTC	CASSRGQGRETQYF
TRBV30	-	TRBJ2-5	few	TGTGCCTGGAGTGATCGGGAGACCCAGTACTTC	CAWSDRETQYF
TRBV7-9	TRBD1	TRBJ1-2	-	TGTGCCAGCAGCCGCGAAATAACAGGGGACTATGGCTACACCTTC	CASSREITGDYGYTF
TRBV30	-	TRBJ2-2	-	TGTGCCTGGAGTGTACTAGGGTCCGGGGAGCTGTTTTTT	CAWSVLGSGELFF
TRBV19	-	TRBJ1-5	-	TGTGCCAGTAGTATCCCCTTCGGTTTTCTGCAGCCCCAGCATTTT	CASSIPFGFLQPQHF
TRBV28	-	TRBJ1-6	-	TGTGCCAGCAGTCCATCCAGGGTTAATTCACCCCTCCACTTT	CASSPSRVNSPLHF
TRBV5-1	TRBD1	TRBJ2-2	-	TGCGCCAGCACTCCTCAGGGGGCGTTCACCGGGGAGCTGTTTTTT	CASTPQGAFTGELFF
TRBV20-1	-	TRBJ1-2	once	TGCAGTGCTAGTGACCGACCGGAGGGCTACACCTTC	CSASDRPEGYTF
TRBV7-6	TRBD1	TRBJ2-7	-	TGTGCCAGCAGCCAGTCCTCCGGGACAGGGACGGTGCGGCAGTACTTC	CASSQSSGTGTVRQYF
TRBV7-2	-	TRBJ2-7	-	TGTGCCAGCAGCTTAGCACTTACCTACGAGCAGTACTTC	CASSLALTYEQYF
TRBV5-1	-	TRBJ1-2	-	TGCGCCAGCAGCTTGCAGCCAGGCGATAACTATGGCTACACCTTC	CASSLQPGDNYGYTF
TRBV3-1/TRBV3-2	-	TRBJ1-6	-	TGTGCCAGCAGCAAGGAGGGATTACGGACAACGGGATCACCCCTCCACTTT	CASSKEGLRTTGSPLHF
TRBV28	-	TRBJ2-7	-	TGTGCCAGCAGTCTCCCCCCCGCCGACAACAAGCAGTACTTC	CASSLPPADNKQYF
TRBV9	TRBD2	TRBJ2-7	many	TGTGCCAGCAGCGGTGGGACTAGCGGGGGCTCCTACGAGCAGTACTTC	CASSGGTSGGSYEQYF
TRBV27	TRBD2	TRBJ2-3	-	TGTGCCAGCAGCCGCCACCTAGCGGGGGGCACAGATACGCAGTATTTT	CASSRHLAGGTDTQYF
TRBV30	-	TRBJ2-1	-	TGTGCCTGGAGTGTTGGGCTTGACTCCTACAATGAGCAGTTCTTC	CAWSVGLDSYNEQFF
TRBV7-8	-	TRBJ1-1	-	TGTGCCAGCCGGCCGGGACTGGTGAACACTGAAGCTTTCTTT	CASRPGLVNTEAFF
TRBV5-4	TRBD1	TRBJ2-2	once	TGTGCCAGCAGTCGGGACAGGGTGGGCACCGGGGAGCTGTTTTTT	CASSRDRVGTGELFF
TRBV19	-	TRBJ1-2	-	TGTGCCAGTAGCCCTAGGGGGATCAACTATGGCTACACCTTC	CASSPRGINYGYTF
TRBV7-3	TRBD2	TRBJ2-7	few	TGTGCCAGCAGTGCGGGAGCGCCCAACTACGAGCAGTACTTC	CASSAGAPNYEQYF
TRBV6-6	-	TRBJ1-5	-	TGTGCCAGCACACTCTGGAGCAATCAGCCCCAGCATTTT	CASTLWSNQPQHF
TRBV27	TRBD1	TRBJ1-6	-	TGTGCCAGCAGTTCGAAACAGGGGTACAATTCACCCCTCCACTTT	CASSSKQGYNSPLHF
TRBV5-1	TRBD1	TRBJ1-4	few	TGCGCCAGCAGCTTCGGACAGGGTGAAGAAAAACTGTTTTTT	CASSFGQGEEKLFF
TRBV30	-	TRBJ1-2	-	TGTGCCTGGACTACGGGATCCACCGGGTATGGCTACACCTTC	CAWTTGSTGYGYTF
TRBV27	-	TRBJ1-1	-	TGTGCCAGCAGTTTATCGCACACAATGAACACTGAAGCTTTCTTT	CASSLSHTMNTEAFF
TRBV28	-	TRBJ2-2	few	TGTGCCAGCAGCCCCCCCGACTGGAACACCGGGGAGCTGTTTTTT	CASSPPDWNTGELFF
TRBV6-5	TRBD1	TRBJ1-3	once	TGTGCCACTGCGACAGGGGACTACTCTGGAAACACCATATATTTT	CATATGDYSGNTIYF
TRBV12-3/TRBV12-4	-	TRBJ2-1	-	TGTGCCAGCAGCCCCGGGGTGCGGAATGAGCAGTTCTTC	CASSPGVRNEQFF
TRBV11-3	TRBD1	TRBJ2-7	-	TGTGCCAGCAGCTCTAATCCCGGGACAGGGGAAGAGCAGTACTTC	CASSSNPGTGEEQYF
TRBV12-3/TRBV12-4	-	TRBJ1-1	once	TGTGCCACGACCCGTTACGACAGTGCAGCTTTCTTT	CATTRYDSAAFF
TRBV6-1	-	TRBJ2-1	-	TGTGCCAGCAGTGAAATGATCGCAGTGTACAATGAGCAGTTCTTC	CASSEMIAVYNEQFF
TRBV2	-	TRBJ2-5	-	TGTGCCAGCAGTGTTCGAGAGACCCAGTACTTC	CASSVRETQYF
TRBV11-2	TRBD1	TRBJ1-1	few	TGTGCCAGCAGCTTACGCCGGGACAGAAAACAGAACACTGAAGCTTTCTTT	CASSLRRDRKQNTEAFF
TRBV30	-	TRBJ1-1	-	TGTGCCTGGAGTATTGGAGGTTATGGCACTGAAGCTTTCTTT	CAWSIGGYGTEAFF
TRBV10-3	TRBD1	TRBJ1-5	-	TGTGCCAGTGGACAGGGTAGCAATCAGCCCCAGCATTTT	CASGQGSNQPQHF
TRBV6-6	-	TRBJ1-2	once	TGTGCCAGCAAGCCGGGACACTTAAATAACTATGGCTACACCTTC	CASKPGHLNNYGYTF
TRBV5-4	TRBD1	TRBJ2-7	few	TGTGCCACCTCCGTGGGACAGGGGGGTCGAGAGCAGTACTTC	CATSVGQGGREQYF
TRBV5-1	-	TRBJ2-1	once	TGCGCCAGCAGCTGGGCGTCCAACAATGAGCAGTTCTTC	CASSWASNNEQFF
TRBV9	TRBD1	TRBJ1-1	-	TGTGCCAGCAGCGTTAGGGGTGTCGGGCAGGGGGTCGGTACTGAAGCTTTCTTT	CASSVRGVGQGVGTEAFF
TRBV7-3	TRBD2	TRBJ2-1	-	TGTGCCAGCAGCTTACATAGCGGGGTGGCCTACAATGAGCAGTTCTTC	CASSLHSGVAYNEQFF